This T cell receptor (beta chain) was recovered during a study of CD8+ T cells in alopecia areata. Overall study context: Tofacitinib continued for 6 to 18 months and was then withheld for 6 months.

The CDR3 has 11 residues. V trimming: 6 bases; J trimming: 10 bases; junction bases outside the gene matches: 3. Germline V gives CDR1 SGHDN, CDR2 FVKESK. Reverse transcribed after extraction, RNA yielded cDNA as the sequencing template. The repertoire was sequenced with immunoSEQ multiplex PCR; TCRdb's copy has only in-frame clones and lacks some. This table has about 180,000 clones, less than 75% appearing once. Treatment denoted: oral pan-JAK inhibitor, 5-10 mg twice daily. A FACSAria was used to sort CD4+ and CD8+ T cells. These cells came from PBMCs. This clone was found a few times. The sequence derives from a human donor with alopecia areata. The sequencing here drew on CD4+ T cells sorted from blood, taken at approximately week 60, from a patient treated with tofacitinib. V usage is TRBV14 and J usage is TRBJ2-7; TRBD1 aligns across 10 bases. The chain's CDR3 is CASRGQGSQYF. The CDR3 DNA follows: TGTGCCAGCAGGGGACAGGGGTCCCAGTACTTC.